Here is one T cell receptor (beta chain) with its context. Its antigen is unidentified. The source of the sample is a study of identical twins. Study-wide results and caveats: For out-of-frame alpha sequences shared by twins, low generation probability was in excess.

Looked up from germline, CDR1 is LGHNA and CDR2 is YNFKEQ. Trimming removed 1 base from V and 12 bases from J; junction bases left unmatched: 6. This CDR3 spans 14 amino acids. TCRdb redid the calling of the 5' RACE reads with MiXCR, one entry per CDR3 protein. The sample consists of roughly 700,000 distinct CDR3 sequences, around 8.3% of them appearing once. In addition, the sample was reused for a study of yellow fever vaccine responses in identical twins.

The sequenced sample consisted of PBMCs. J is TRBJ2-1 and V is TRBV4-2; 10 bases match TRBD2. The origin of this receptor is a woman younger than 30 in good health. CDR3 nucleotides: TGTGCCAGCAGCCAAGGTCTAGCGGGAGTATCGCAGTTCTTC. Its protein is CASSQGLAGVSQFF.